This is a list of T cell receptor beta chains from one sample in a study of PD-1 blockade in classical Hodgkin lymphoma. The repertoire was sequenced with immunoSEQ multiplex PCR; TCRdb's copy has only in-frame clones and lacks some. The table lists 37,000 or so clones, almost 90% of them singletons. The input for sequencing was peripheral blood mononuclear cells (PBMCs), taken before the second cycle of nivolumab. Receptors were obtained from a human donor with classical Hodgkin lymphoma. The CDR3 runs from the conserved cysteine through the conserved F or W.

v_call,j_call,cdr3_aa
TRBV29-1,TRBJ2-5,CSVDGGQQTQYF
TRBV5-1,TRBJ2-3,CASSLGAGDGTQYF
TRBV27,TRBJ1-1,CASSSSTMNTEAFF
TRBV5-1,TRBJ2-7,CASSLGGLAGASYEQYF
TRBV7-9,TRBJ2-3,CASTMMSDTQYF
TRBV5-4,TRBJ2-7,CASSKDRLSYEQYF
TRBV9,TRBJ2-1,CASSVVGGTSYNEQFF
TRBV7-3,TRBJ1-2,CASSPNPTLYGYTF
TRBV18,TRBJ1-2,CASSPGTGVLGYTF
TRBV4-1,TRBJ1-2,CASSRKGGMDGYTF
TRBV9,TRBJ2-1,CASSVGRVAGVEQFF
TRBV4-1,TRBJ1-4,CASSQTRQGAPPTNEKLFF
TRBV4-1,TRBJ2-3,CASSQDQATTDTQYF
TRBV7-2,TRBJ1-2,CASSLLGGGYTF
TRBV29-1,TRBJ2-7,CSVLEPGTSSSYEQYF
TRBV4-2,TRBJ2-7,CASSTTEGLAGGPVLQYF
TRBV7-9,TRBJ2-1,CASSFPRDPPDEQFF
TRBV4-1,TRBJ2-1,CASSQATNNEQFF
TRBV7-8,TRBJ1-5,CASSSYGRFADQPQHF
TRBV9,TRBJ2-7,CASSAGTGVEQYF
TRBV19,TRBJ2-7,CASSTRQGGYEQYF
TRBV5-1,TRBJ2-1,CASSSVAGDFNEQFF
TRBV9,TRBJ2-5,CASSPEQGARGTQYF
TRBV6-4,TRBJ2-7,CASSVVSGQGYEQYF
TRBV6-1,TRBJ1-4,CASSEPGQGGWNEKLFF
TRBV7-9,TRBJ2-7,CASSPKTSGSYEQYF
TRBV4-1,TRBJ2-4,CASSQVSIGAKNIQYF
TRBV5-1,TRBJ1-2,CASSQEGQTFYGYTF
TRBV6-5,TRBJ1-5,CASKKTGGNQPQHF
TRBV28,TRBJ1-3,CASSPSPQLGSGNTIYF
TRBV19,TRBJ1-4,CASSWGQTVSREKLFF
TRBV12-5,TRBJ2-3,CASGVGLAGRTDTQYF
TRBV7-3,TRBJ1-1,CASSSPQGVPTEAFF
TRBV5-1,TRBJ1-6,CASSLSWGFYNSPLHF
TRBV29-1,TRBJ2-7,CSVGHGAYEQYF
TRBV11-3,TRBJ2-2,CASSPPQAGDTGELFF
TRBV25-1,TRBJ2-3,CASSEPGSQYF
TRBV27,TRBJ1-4,CASSLSSEQTISYEKLFF
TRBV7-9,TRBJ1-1,CASRQGLNTEAFF
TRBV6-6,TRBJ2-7,CASRAQAPYEQYF
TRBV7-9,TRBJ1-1,CASSLPRDTEAFF
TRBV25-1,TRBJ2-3,CASSDSRQADTQYF
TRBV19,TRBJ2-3,CASTVSRSGGDTQYF
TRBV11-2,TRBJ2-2,CASSPTGLAGVGETGELFF
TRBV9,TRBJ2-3,CASSDSGDRYSTDTQYF
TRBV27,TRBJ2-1,CASSISVAFYYNEQFF
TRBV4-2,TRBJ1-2,CAIRAGDYGYTF
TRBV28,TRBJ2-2,CASSSSGRRTGELFF
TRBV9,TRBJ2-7,CASSLSHRDGTYEQYF
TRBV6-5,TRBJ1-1,CASGGTTEAFF
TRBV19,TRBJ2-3,CASSIDPPGLARDTQYF
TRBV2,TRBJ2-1,CASEAGREVIF
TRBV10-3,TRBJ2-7,CAIKTGGPYEQYF
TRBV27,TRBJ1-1,CASGWNTEAFF
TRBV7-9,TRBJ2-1,CASSHLPGVADNEQFF
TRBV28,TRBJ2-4,CASSPGLEGSKNIQYF
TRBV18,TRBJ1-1,CASSPSFRGQDEAFF
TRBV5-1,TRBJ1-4,CATSSGYGTEKLFF